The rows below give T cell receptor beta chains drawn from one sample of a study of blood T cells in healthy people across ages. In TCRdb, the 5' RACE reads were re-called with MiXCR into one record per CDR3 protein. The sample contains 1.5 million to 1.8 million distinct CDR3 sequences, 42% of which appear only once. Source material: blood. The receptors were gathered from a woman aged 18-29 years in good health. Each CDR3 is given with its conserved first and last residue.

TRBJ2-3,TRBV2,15,CASNLEAGGGDTQYF
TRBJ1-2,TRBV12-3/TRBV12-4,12,CASSPPGDGYTF
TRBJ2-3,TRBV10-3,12,CATGQGEDTQYF
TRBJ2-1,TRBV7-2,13,CASSITTYNEQFF
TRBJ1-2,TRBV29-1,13,CSVDELDSYGYTF
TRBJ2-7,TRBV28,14,CASSLFGIAYEQYF
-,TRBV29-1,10,CSVMGAEQYF
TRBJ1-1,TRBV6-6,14,CASGAWRVSTEAFF
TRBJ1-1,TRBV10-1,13,CASSAALGTEAFF
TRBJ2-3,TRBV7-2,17,CASNLGGAAGVIDTQYF
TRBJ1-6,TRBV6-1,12,CARSSLGSPLHF
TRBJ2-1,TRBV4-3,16,CASSQLGLAVSNEQFF
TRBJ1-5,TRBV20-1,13,CSASRTGGQPQHF
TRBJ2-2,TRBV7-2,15,CASIARGPNTGELFF
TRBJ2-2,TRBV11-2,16,CASSSHPPSLAGELFF
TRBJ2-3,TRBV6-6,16,CASSPSGGTKGDTQYF
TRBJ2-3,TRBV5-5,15,CASSSFQRGPDTQYF